A single T cell receptor beta chain is shown here with its context. V lost 3 bases, J lost 4 bases, and 12 bases lay in between. The germline V gene encodes CDR1 GTSNPN and CDR2 SVGIG (reference sequence). There are 13 residues in the CDR3. The record originates from a study of blood T cell repertoires in COVID-19. Study-level information: From T cells, B-cell-depleted T cells, or PBMCs came the material, which was cDNA or gDNA.

Authors' analysis steps: Amplification from reference gene primers served as the basis for estimated nucleated cell counts. The data were produced by immunoSEQ multiplex PCR, yet TCRdb's version contains in-frame clones alone and is incomplete. D and trimming come from the DNA, and the V and J calls and clone size come from that table. The sample contains 150,000 to 200,000 clones, 75% to 90% of which appear only once. The receptor comes from a human donor with active or convalescent COVID-19. The donor label of this sample is uncertain. The rearrangement joins TRBV30 to TRBJ2-5; a weak D match, TRBD1 (5 bases). The sample consisted of peripheral blood. CDR3 DNA sequence: TGTGCCTGGAGAGCAGGGCAACTAGAGACCCAGTACTTC. This codes for CAWRAGQLETQYF. Complete variable domain (other parts from reference TRBV30 and TRBJ2-5): SQTIHQWPATLVQPVGSPLSLECTVEGTSNPNLYWYRQAAGRGLQLLFYSVGIGQISSEVPQNLSASRPQDRQFILSSKKLLLSDSGFYLCAWRAGQLETQYFGPGTRLLVL.